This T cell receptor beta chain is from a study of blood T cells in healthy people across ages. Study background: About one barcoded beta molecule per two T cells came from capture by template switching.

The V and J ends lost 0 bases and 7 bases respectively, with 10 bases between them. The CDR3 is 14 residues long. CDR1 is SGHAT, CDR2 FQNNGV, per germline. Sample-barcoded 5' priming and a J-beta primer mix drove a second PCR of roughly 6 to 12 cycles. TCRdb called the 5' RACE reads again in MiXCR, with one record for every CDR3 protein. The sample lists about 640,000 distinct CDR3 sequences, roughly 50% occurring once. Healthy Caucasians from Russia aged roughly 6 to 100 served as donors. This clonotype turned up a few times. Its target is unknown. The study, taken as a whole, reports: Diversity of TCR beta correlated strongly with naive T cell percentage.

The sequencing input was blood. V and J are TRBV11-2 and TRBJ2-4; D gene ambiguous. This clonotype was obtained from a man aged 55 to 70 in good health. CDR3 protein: CASSLEISPNIQYF. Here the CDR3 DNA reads TGTGCCAGCAGCTTAGAGATTAGCCCCAACATTCAGTACTTC.